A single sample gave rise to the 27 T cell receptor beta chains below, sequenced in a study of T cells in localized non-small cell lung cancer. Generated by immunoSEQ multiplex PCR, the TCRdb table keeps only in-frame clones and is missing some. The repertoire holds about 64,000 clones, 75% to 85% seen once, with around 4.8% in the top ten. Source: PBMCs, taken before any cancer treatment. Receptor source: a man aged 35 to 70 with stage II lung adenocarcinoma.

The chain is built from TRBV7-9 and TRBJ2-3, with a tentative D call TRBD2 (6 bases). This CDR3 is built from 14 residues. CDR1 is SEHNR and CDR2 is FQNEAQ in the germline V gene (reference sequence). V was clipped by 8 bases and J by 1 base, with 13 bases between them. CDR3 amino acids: CASVNSGGTDTQYF. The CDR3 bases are TGTGCCAGCGTTAATAGCGGAGGCACAGATACGCAGTATTTT.

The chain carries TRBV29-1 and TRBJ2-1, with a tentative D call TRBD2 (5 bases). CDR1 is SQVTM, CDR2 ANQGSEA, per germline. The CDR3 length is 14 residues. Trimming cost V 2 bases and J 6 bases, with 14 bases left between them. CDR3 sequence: CSVETPTIGNEQFF. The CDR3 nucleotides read TGCAGCGTTGAAACCCCGACTATAGGCAATGAGCAGTTCTTC.

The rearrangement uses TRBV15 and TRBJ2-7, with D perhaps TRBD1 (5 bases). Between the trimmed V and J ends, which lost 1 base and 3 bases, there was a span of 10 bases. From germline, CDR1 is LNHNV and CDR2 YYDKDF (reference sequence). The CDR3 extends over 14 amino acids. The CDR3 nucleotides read TGTGCCACCAGCAGAGCCGACAGCTACTACGAGCAGTACTTC. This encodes CATSRADSYYEQYF.

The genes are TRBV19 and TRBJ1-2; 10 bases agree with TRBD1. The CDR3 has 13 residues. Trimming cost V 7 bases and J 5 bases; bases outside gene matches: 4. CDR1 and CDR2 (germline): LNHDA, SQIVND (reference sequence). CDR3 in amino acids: CASTGQGEYGYTF. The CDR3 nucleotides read TGTGCCAGTACCGGACAGGGGGAGTATGGCTACACCTTC.

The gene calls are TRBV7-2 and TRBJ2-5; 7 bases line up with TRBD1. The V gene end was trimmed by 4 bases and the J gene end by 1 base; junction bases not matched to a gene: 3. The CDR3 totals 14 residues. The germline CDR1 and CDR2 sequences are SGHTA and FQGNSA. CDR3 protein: CASSSQGFQETQYF. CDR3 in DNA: TGTGCCAGCAGCTCACAGGGGTTCCAAGAGACCCAGTACTTC.

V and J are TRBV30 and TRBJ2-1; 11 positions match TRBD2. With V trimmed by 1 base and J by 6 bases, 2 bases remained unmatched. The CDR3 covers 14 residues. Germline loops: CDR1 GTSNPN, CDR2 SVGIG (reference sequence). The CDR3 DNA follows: TGTGCCTGGAGTGGTAGCGGGAGGGTCAATGAGCAGTTCTTC. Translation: CAWSGSGRVNEQFF.

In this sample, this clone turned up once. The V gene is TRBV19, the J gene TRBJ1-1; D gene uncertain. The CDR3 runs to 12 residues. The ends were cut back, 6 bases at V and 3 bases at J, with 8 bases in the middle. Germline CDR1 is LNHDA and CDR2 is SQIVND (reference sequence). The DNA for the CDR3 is TGTGCCAGTAGGGCTAGAGACACTGAAGCTTTCTTT. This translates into CASRARDTEAFF.

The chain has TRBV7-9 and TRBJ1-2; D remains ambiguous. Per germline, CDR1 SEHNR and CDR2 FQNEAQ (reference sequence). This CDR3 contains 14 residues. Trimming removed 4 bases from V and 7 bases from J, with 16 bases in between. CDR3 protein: CASSSEGGLGGYTF. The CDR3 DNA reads TGTGCCAGCAGCTCGGAGGGAGGACTCGGTGGCTACACCTTC.

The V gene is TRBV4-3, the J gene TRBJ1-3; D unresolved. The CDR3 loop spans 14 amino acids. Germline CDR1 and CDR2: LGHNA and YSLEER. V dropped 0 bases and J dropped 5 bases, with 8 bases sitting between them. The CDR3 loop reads CASSQEYARNTIYF. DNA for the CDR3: TGCGCCAGCAGCCAAGAGTACGCCAGAAACACCATATATTTT.

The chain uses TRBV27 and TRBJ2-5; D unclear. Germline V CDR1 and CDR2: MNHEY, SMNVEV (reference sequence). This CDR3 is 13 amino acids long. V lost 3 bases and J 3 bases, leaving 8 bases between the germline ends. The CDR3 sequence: CASSFLREETQYF. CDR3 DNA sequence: TGTGCCAGCAGTTTCCTTAGGGAAGAGACCCAGTACTTC.

CDR3 loop: CASSGGTGLYGYTF. The DNA for the CDR3 is TGCGCCAGCAGCGGAGGGACAGGCCTCTATGGCTACACCTTC. The chain uses TRBV5-1 and TRBJ1-2, with 8 bases that match TRBD1. The CDR3 runs to 14 residues. CDR1 is SGHRS, CDR2 YFSETQ, per germline. V dropped 4 bases and J dropped 4; count of bases not matched to a gene: 6.

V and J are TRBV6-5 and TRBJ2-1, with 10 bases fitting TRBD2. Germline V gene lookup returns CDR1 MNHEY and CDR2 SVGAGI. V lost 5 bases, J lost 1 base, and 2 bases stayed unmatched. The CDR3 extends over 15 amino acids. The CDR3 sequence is CASSRTSGSYNEQFF. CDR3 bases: TGTGCCAGCAGTCGGACTAGCGGATCCTACAATGAGCAGTTCTTC.

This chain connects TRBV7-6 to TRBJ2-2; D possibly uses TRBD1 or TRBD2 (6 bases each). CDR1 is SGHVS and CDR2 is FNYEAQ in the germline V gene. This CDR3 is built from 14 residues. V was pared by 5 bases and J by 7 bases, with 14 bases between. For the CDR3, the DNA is TGTGCCAGCAGCCAAACAGGGACTGTCGGGGAGCTGTTTTTT. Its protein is CASSQTGTVGELFF.

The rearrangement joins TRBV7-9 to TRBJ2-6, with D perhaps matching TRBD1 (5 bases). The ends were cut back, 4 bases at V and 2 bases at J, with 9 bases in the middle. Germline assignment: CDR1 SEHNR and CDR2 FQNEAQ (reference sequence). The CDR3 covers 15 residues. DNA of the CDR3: TGTGCCAGCAGCTCCAGGGAAACTGGGGCCAACGTCCTGACTTTC. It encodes CASSSRETGANVLTF. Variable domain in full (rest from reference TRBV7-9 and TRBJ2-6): DTGVSQNPRHKITKRGQNVTFRCDPISEHNRLYWYRQTLGQGPEFLTYFQNEAQLEKSRLLSDRFSAERPKGSFSTLEIQRTEQGDSAMYLCASSSRETGANVLTFGAGSRLTVL.

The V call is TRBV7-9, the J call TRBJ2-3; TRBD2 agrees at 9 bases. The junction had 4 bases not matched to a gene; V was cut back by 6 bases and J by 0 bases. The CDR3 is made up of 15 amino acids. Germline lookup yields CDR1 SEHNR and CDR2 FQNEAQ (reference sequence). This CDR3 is CASSSGRVSTDTQYF. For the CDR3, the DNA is TGTGCCAGCAGTAGCGGGAGAGTTAGCACAGATACGCAGTATTTT. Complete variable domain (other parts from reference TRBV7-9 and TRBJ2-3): DTGVSQNPRHKITKRGQNVTFRCDPISEHNRLYWYRQTLGQGPEFLTYFQNEAQLEKSRLLSDRFSAERPKGSFSTLEIQRTEQGDSAMYLCASSSGRVSTDTQYFGPGTRLTVL.

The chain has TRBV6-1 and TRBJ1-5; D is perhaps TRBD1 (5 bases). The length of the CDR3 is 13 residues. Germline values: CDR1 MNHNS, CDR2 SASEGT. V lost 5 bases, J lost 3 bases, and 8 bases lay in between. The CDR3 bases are TGTGCCAGCAGTCGACAGCACAATCAGCCCCAGCATTTT. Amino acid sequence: CASSRQHNQPQHF.

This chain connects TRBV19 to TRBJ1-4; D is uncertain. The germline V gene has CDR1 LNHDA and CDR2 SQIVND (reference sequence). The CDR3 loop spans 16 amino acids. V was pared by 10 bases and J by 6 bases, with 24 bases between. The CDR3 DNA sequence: TGTGCCACCGGACCACCATTAGGGCGGAGTGATGAAAAACTGTTTTTT. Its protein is CATGPPLGRSDEKLFF.

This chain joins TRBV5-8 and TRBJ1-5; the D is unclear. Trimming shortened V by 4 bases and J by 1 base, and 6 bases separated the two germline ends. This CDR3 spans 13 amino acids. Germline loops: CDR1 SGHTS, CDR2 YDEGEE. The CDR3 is CASSERSNQPQHF. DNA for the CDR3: TGTGCCAGCAGCGAACGGAGCAATCAGCCCCAGCATTTT.

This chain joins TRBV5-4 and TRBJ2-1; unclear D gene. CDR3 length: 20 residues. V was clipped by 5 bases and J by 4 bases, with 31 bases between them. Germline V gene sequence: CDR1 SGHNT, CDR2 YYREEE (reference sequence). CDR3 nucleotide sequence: TGTGCCAGCAGAAAGGATCCGGGCCCAGAGAGATTGGGGAATTACAATGAGCAGTTCTTC. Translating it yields CASRKDPGPERLGNYNEQFF.

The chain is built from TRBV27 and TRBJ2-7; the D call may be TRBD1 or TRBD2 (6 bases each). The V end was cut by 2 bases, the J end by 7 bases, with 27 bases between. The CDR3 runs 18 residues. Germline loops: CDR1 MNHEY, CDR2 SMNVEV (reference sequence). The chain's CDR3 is CASSLVGGRGVRAGEQYF. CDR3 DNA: TGTGCCAGCAGTTTAGTAGGAGGAAGGGGGGTGCGGGCGGGAGAGCAGTACTTC.

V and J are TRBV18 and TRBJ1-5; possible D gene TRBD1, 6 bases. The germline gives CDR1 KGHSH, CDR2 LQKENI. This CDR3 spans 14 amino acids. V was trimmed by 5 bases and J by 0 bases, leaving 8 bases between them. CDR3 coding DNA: TGTGCCAGCTCATCACAGGGTAGCAATCAGCCCCAGCATTTT. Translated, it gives CASSSQGSNQPQHF.

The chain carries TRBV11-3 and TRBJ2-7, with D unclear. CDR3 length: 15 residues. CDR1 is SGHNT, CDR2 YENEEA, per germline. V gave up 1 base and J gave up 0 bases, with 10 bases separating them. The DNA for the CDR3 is TGTGCCAGCAGCTTAGTACCAGGACGCTCCTACGAGCAGTACTTC. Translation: CASSLVPGRSYEQYF.

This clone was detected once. CDR3 sequence (DNA): TGTGCCAGCTCAAGGACTAGCGGCCCACCCTCCTACAATGAGCAGTTCTTC. Its translation is CASSRTSGPPSYNEQFF. The rearrangement uses TRBV18 and TRBJ2-1, with 10 positions matching TRBD2. This CDR3 has 17 residues. V lost 5 bases and J lost 0; bases outside the gene matches: 7. Germline CDR1 KGHSH, CDR2 LQKENI.

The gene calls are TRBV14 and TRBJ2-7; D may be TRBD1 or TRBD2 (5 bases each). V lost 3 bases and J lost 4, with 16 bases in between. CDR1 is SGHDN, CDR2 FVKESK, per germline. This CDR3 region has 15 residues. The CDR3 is CASSHAGSRDYEQYF. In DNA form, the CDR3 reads TGTGCCAGCAGCCATGCAGGGAGTCGGGATTACGAGCAGTACTTC.

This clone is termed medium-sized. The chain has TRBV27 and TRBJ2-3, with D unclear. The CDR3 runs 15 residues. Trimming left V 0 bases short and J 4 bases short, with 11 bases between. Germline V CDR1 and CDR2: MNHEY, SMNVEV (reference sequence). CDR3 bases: TGTGCCAGCAGTTTATCATCCCGTTGGGCAGATACGCAGTATTTT. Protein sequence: CASSLSSRWADTQYF.

The CDR3 coding sequence is TGTGCCAGCAAGCCCGGGACAGGGGCCAATGAGCAGTTCTTC. This gives the protein CASKPGTGANEQFF. J is TRBJ2-1 and V is TRBV2; the match to TRBD1 covers 10 bases. This CDR3 region has 14 residues. In germline, CDR1 is SNHLY, CDR2 FYNNEI. The J segment lost 6 bases and the V segment lost 7 bases, leaving 6 bases of the junction unmatched.

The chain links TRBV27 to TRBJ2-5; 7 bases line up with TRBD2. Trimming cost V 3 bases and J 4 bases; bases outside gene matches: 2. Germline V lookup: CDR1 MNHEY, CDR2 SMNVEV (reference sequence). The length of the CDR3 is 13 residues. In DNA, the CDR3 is TGTGCCAGCAGTTTTGGCGGGAGAGAGACCCAGTACTTC. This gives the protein CASSFGGRETQYF.